This T cell receptor beta chain was obtained from a study of blood T cell repertoires in COVID-19. Trimming took 3 bases from V and 2 from J, leaving 3 bases between them. CDR1 is KGHSH, CDR2 LQKENI, per germline. The CDR3 is made up of 12 amino acids. Method: immunoSEQ multiplex PCR; TCRdb's copy keeps in-frame clones and lacks some. The top ten clones hold 4.5% to 5.5% of a sample with about 190,000 clones, roughly 86% of them seen once. This clone appeared a single time. The chain uses TRBV18 and TRBJ2-3; D remains unclear. This clonotype originated in a woman in her sixties or seventies with active or convalescent COVID-19. The specimen sequenced was peripheral blood. The chain's CDR3 is CASSPNTDTQYF. In DNA, the CDR3 is TGTGCCAGCTCACCCAACACAGATACGCAGTATTTT.